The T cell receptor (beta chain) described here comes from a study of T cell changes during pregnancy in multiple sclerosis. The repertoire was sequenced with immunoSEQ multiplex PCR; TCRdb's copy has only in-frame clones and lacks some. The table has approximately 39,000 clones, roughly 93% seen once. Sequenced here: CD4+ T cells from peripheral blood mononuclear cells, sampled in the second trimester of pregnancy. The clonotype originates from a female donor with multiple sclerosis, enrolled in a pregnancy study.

CDR3 sequence: CASSFSGGSSYEQYF. CDR3 DNA sequence: TGTGCCAGCAGCTTCTCTGGCGGAAGCTCCTACGAGCAGTACTTC. The V gene is TRBV11-2, the J gene TRBJ2-7; D gene ambiguous. The V end was cut by 3 bases, the J end by 0 bases, with 12 bases between. The CDR3 has 15 residues. Germline V gene sequence: CDR1 SGHAT, CDR2 FQNNGV.